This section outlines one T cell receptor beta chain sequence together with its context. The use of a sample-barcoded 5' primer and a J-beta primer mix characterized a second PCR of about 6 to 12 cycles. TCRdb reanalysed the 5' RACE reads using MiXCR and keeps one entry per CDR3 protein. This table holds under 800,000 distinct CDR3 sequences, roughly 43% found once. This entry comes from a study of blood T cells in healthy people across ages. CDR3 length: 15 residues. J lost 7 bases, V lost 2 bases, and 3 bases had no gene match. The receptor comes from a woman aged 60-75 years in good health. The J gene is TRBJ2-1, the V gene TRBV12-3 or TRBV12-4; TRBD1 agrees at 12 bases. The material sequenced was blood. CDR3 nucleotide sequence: TGTGCCAGCAGTTTAAGGGACAGGGGGCAGAATGAGCAGTTCTTC. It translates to CASSLRDRGQNEQFF.